At least ten counts were recorded for the clone carrying this TCR beta chain. J was trimmed by 6 bases and V by 6 bases; bases with no gene match: 23. The germline CDR1 and CDR2 sequences are MDHEN and SYDVKM. This CDR3 is built from 20 residues. Construction of the TCR beta libraries employed iRepertoire HTBI primers in conjunction with Arm-PCR of CDR3 regions. TCRdb re-called the multiplex PCR reads with MiXCR, one entry per CDR3 protein. The sample carries a few hundred thousand distinct CDR3 sequences, around 22% recorded once. These data originate in a study of regulatory T cells in long-lasting Graves disease. The time point denotes: persistent/refractory GD, antithyroid drugs over 5 years with positive TRAb. Generation of the TCR library employed RNA extracted from PBMCs.

The sequence was obtained from a female donor with Graves disease. This chain links TRBV28 with TRBJ1-6; 7 nucleotides align to TRBD1. Sample: peripheral blood mononuclear cells (PBMCs), taken when the disease was refractory, from a patient treated with antithyroid drugs. In DNA form, the CDR3 reads TGTGCCAGCAGGAAGGACAGGTTGAGGTTTTCCCAACCCTCTAATTCACCCCTCCACTTT. This sequence encodes CASRKDRLRFSQPSNSPLHF.